These 18 T cell receptor beta chains originate from one sample sequenced in a study of T cell repertoires in cytomegalovirus infection. TCRdb re-analysed the reads in MiXCR, keeping a single row per CDR3 protein. The sample holds approximately 290,000 distinct CDR3 sequences; 20% to 30% are singletons and the top ten take approximately 14%. Sequenced: PBMCs. These receptors were collected from a human donor in good health (CMV status not recorded). Some clones in this sample may be carry-over from other donors' samples.

The rearrangement joins TRBV2 to TRBJ1-6; the match to TRBD1 covers 7 bases. Germline CDR1 reads SNHLY; CDR2 reads FYNNEI. V lost 5 bases and J lost 7; bases outside the gene matches: 8. The CDR3 totals 15 residues. The CDR3 DNA follows: TGTGCCAGCAGTCTAGACAGGGCGGGGAATTCACCCCTCCACTTT. It specifies CASSLDRAGNSPLHF. Looking up the rest from reference TRBV2 and TRBJ1-6 gives the full variable domain: EPEVTQTPSHQVTQMGQEVILRCVPISNHLYFYWYRQILGQKVEFLVSFYNNEISEKSEIFDDQFSVERPDGSNFTLKIRSTKLEDSAMYFCASSLDRAGNSPLHFGNGTRLTVT.

This clonotype was seen repeatedly, ten times or more. The V and J genes are TRBV7-3 and TRBJ1-2, with a tentative D call TRBD1 (5 bases). CDR1 and CDR2 (germline): SGHTA, FQGTGA. V was shortened by 5 bases and J by 4 bases, with 11 bases between the two germline ends. CDR3 length: 13 residues. The CDR3 DNA reads TGTGCCAGCAGCCCAGGGTCTCGCTATGGCTACACCTTC. Translating gives CASSPGSRYGYTF.

A few counts support this clonotype. J is TRBJ2-7 and V is TRBV11-2, with 9 nucleotides matching TRBD1. Germline assignment: CDR1 SGHAT and CDR2 FQNNGV. The CDR3 runs to 12 residues. Trimming removed 6 bases from V and 5 bases from J; junction bases left unmatched: 2. The CDR3 loop is CASRDRGHEQYF. The DNA for the CDR3 is TGTGCCAGCAGGGACAGGGGACACGAGCAGTACTTC.

The gene calls are TRBV28 and TRBJ2-3, with D tentatively TRBD1 or TRBD2 (5 bases each). CDR1 and CDR2 (germline): MDHEN, SYDVKM. The V and J ends lost 4 bases and 2 bases respectively, with 19 bases between them. The CDR3 is 17 residues long. This CDR3 reads CASSSPEGLLFTDTQYF. CDR3 coding DNA: TGTGCCAGCAGTTCCCCCGAGGGGCTTCTCTTCACAGATACGCAGTATTTT.

The chain carries TRBV5-6 and TRBJ1-1; D call uncertain. The CDR3 sequence is 14 residues long. Germline V CDR1 and CDR2: SGHDT, YYEEEE. With 4 bases removed from V and 7 bases from J, the gap between germline ends came to 17 bases. This CDR3 is CASSPRRSTNEAFF. CDR3 coding DNA: TGTGCCAGCAGCCCCCGGCGTAGCACAAATGAAGCTTTCTTT. The whole variable domain, filled in from reference TRBV5-6 and TRBJ1-1, reads DAGVTQSPTHLIKTRGQQVTLRCSPKSGHDTVSWYQQALGQGPQFIFQYYEEEERQRGNFPDRFSGHQFPNYSSELNVNALLLGDSALYLCASSPRRSTNEAFFGQGTRLTVV.

This chain uses TRBV28 with TRBJ2-5, with 7 bases aligning to TRBD1. The junction had 2 bases not matched to a gene; V was cut back by 4 bases and J by 0 bases. The length of the CDR3 is 14 residues. Germline CDR1 and CDR2: MDHEN and SYDVKM. CDR3 sequence reads: CASSSGQNQETQYF. Here the CDR3 DNA reads TGTGCCAGCAGTTCGGGACAGAACCAAGAGACCCAGTACTTC.

This clonotype has a count of ten or more. J is TRBJ2-1 and V is TRBV7-8; maybe TRBD2 (7 bases). From germline, CDR1 is SGHVS and CDR2 FQNEAQ. This CDR3 has 17 amino acids. The ends were cut back, 2 bases at V and 2 bases at J, with 16 bases in the middle. The CDR3 DNA reads as TGTGCCAGCAGCTTAATGGGGGGCCTAGCGGCCTACAATGAGCAGTTCTTC. Protein product: CASSLMGGLAAYNEQFF.

The chain has TRBV7-2 and TRBJ2-7; a possible D gene is TRBD1 (5 bases). From germline, CDR1 is SGHTA and CDR2 FQGNSA. The germline V and J ends were trimmed by 3 bases and 5 bases, with 14 bases remaining between them. This CDR3 region has 14 residues. The CDR3, as DNA: TGTGCCAGCAGCTTTGCCCTAAGGGGCGACGAGCAGTACTTC. It encodes CASSFALRGDEQYF.

Ten or more counts support this clonotype. This rearrangement joins TRBV7-8 to TRBJ2-7; 9 bases map to TRBD1. CDR3 length equals 15 residues. CDR1 and CDR2 (germline): SGHVS, FQNEAQ. Trimming took 2 bases from V and 5 from J; bases not matched to a gene: 7. Written as DNA, the CDR3 is TGTGCCAGCAGCTTACGAGGGACAGGGACGAACGAGCAGTACTTC. It is translated as CASSLRGTGTNEQYF.

J is TRBJ2-2 and V is TRBV7-4; 7 nucleotides match TRBD1. The V and J ends lost 3 bases and 4 bases, in that order; junction bases with no gene match: 2. The CDR3 runs 14 residues. CDR1 and CDR2 from the germline V gene are SGHVT and SQSDAQ. CDR3 residues: CASSFTGATGELFF. The CDR3 coding sequence is TGTGCCAGCAGCTTTACAGGGGCCACCGGGGAGCTGTTTTTT. Based on the CDR3 plus reference TRBV7-4 and TRBJ2-2, the full variable domain is GAGVSQSPRYKVAKRGRDVALRCDSISGHVTLYWYRQTLGQGSEVLTYSQSDAQRDKSGRPSGRFSAERPERSVSTLKIQRTEQGDSAVYLCASSFTGATGELFFGEGSRLTVL.

This clonotype was observed a handful of times. This sequence joins TRBV30 and TRBJ1-2; D unresolved. The V gene lost 2 bases and the J gene lost 0 bases, with 4 bases spanning the gap. Germline V gene lookup returns CDR1 GTSNPN and CDR2 SVGIG (reference sequence). There are 12 residues in the CDR3. CDR3 DNA sequence: TGTGCCTGGAGTTTCGCTAACTATGGCTACACCTTC. Translation: CAWSFANYGYTF.

This clonotype has only a few counts. The chain uses TRBV20-1 and TRBJ2-1; D not certain. In germline, CDR1 is DFQATT, CDR2 SNEGSKA (reference sequence). This CDR3 spans 13 amino acids. V lost 0 bases and J lost 6, with 9 bases in between. The CDR3 nucleotides are TGCAGTGCTAGAGATCAGAGAGGCAATGAGCAGTTCTTC. Translating gives CSARDQRGNEQFF.

This clonotype was detected only a few times. The rearrangement uses TRBV12-3 or TRBV12-4 and TRBJ2-3; D is undetermined. The length of the CDR3 is 12 residues. V gave up 5 bases and J gave up 6 bases, with 9 bases separating them. CDR3 bases: TGTGCCAGCAGTAACCTAGGGGATACGCAGTATTTT. Its protein product is CASSNLGDTQYF.

The chain has TRBV20-1 and TRBJ2-1, with D unclear. In germline, CDR1 is DFQATT, CDR2 SNEGSKA (reference sequence). CDR3 size: 12 residues. Trimming removed 5 bases from V and 2 bases from J, with 7 bases in between. In DNA form, the CDR3 reads TGCAGTGCTCTGGGGACCTACAATGAGCAGTTCTTC. As protein: CSALGTYNEQFF.

This clonotype was seen only a few times. The genes are TRBV10-1 and TRBJ2-1, with 8 bases matching TRBD2. The V gene end was trimmed by 2 bases and the J gene end by 8 bases; junction bases not matched to a gene: 11. The CDR3 consists of 16 residues. Germline V lookup: CDR1 WNHNN, CDR2 SYGVQD (reference sequence). The chain's CDR3 is CASSERLSGVRDEQFF. The CDR3 coding sequence is TGCGCCAGCAGTGAGAGACTTAGCGGGGTTCGGGATGAGCAGTTCTTC.

This clonotype was counted between two and nine times. The chain is built from TRBV10-3 and TRBJ2-2; D remains unclear. V lost 0 bases and J 4 bases, leaving 3 bases between the germline ends. Germline V gene sequence: CDR1 ENHRY, CDR2 SYGVKD. CDR3 length: 13 residues. CDR3: CAISESSTGELFF. Written as DNA, the CDR3 is TGTGCCATCAGTGAGTCCAGCACCGGGGAGCTGTTTTTT.

This clonotype was seen repeatedly, ten times or more. The rearrangement joins TRBV7-2 to TRBJ1-4, with no clear D. CDR3 size: 19 residues. Trimming left V 1 base short and J 2 bases short, with 20 bases between. Germline values: CDR1 SGHTA, CDR2 FQGNSA. CDR3 protein: CASSLVRSEASRTNEKLFF. The CDR3 coding sequence is TGTGCCAGCAGCTTAGTGAGGAGTGAGGCCAGTCGCACTAATGAAAAACTGTTTTTT.

This chain links TRBV29-1 with TRBJ2-7; 9 bases match TRBD2. Trimming removed 6 bases from V and 6 bases from J; junction bases left unmatched: 12. Germline CDR1 is SQVTM and CDR2 is ANQGSEA. The CDR3 is made up of 14 amino acids. CDR3 DNA sequence: TGCAGCGTCGGCGGGAAGGGGACTAGCAGCGAGCAGTACTTC. Translating it yields CSVGGKGTSSEQYF.